This T cell receptor (beta chain) appears in the sequencing data of a study of T cell changes during pregnancy in multiple sclerosis. Germline V gene lookup returns CDR1 LNHDA and CDR2 SQIVND (reference sequence). Unmatched junction bases numbered 9, after V lost 3 bases and J lost 5 bases. The CDR3 is made up of 16 amino acids. This clone was detected once. Method: immunoSEQ multiplex PCR; TCRdb's copy keeps in-frame clones and lacks some. Among more than 45,000 clones listed, 85% to 95% were seen once. The chain recombines TRBV19 with TRBJ1-2; 10 bases are a match to TRBD1. The material was CD4+ T cells from peripheral blood mononuclear cells, obtained in the first trimester of pregnancy. The TCR originated in a female donor with multiple sclerosis, enrolled in a pregnancy study. The CDR3 nucleotides are TGTGCCAGTAGTATTTGGAGACAGGGGGCAGAGTATGGCTACACCTTC. Its translation is CASSIWRQGAEYGYTF. The full variable domain, completed using reference TRBV19 and TRBJ1-2, is DGGITQSPKYLFRKEGQNVTLSCEQNLNHDAMYWYRQDPGQGLRLIYYSQIVNDFQKGDIAEGYSVSREKKESFPLTVTSAQKNPTAFYLCASSIWRQGAEYGYTFGSGTRLTVV.